A selection of T cell receptor beta chains follows, all from one sample in a study of T-cell reconstitution after alpha-beta-depleted transplantation in children. Using its own MiXCR run on the PCR reads, TCRdb lists one record per CDR3 protein. The sample gives around 230,000 distinct CDR3 sequences, roughly 15% of which show up once; 43% is in the top ten. The sample consisted of PBMCs, mostly from graft donor cells, taken 360 days after TCRalphabeta/CD19-depleted stem cell transplant. These receptors were taken from a male patient aged 2-9 years who had a stem cell transplant for acute lymphoblastic leukemia, so the T cells may come from the graft donor. Both conserved end residues are part of each CDR3. Each record gives: D gene, J gene, V gene, clone size, CDR3 DNA, CDR3 protein. The D gene is left open where the match is weak. The size of a clone is reported for some rows only, either as once, few or many, or as a class for expanded clones.

D gene: TRBD2
J gene: TRBJ2-3
V gene: TRBV7-2
clone size: few
CDR3 DNA: TGTGCCAGCAGCCCCGGACTAGCGGGTACGAGCACAGATACGCAGTATTTT
CDR3 protein: CASSPGLAGTSTDTQYF

D gene: TRBD1
J gene: TRBJ1-5
V gene: TRBV12-3/TRBV12-4
clone size: few
CDR3 DNA: TGTGCCAGCAAACTCCGGACAGGGAACAATCAGCCCCAGCATTTT
CDR3 protein: CASKLRTGNNQPQHF

D gene: NA
J gene: TRBJ2-1
V gene: TRBV28
clone size: NA
CDR3 DNA: TGTGCCAGCAGTTTGGGGGGAGACGATGAGCAGTTCTTC
CDR3 protein: CASSLGGDDEQFF

D gene: NA
J gene: TRBJ2-7
V gene: TRBV12-3/TRBV12-4
clone size: NA
CDR3 DNA: TGTGCCAGCAGTTTAGACGGTCCTACGGAGCAGTACTTC
CDR3 protein: CASSLDGPTEQYF

D gene: TRBD2
J gene: TRBJ2-1
V gene: TRBV15
clone size: many
CDR3 DNA: TGTGCCACCAGCTTTTGGGGACTAGCGGGAGGGAGTGAGCAGTTCTTC
CDR3 protein: CATSFWGLAGGSEQFF

D gene: NA
J gene: TRBJ2-7
V gene: TRBV20-1
clone size: NA
CDR3 DNA: TGCAGTGCTAGAGATTGGCGGCCATCCTACGAGCAGTACTTC
CDR3 protein: CSARDWRPSYEQYF

D gene: TRBD1
J gene: TRBJ2-2
V gene: TRBV5-6
clone size: few
CDR3 DNA: TGTGCCAGCAGGGAGACAGGGATTTCCGGGGAGCTGTTTTTT
CDR3 protein: CASRETGISGELFF

D gene: TRBD2
J gene: TRBJ2-1
V gene: TRBV11-2
clone size: few
CDR3 DNA: TGTGCCAGCAGCTTATTGACGACTAGCGGGGGGGCCGGTCCTGAGCAGTTCTTC
CDR3 protein: CASSLLTTSGGAGPEQFF

D gene: NA
J gene: TRBJ1-2
V gene: TRBV29-1
clone size: few
CDR3 DNA: TGCAGCGTAGACTCGCTCAACTATGGCTACACCTTC
CDR3 protein: CSVDSLNYGYTF

D gene: NA
J gene: TRBJ2-7
V gene: TRBV10-2
clone size: NA
CDR3 DNA: TGCGCCAGCATCCCGGGACACTCCTACGAGCAGTACTTC
CDR3 protein: CASIPGHSYEQYF

D gene: NA
J gene: TRBJ2-5
V gene: TRBV20-1
clone size: many
CDR3 DNA: TGCAGTGCGAAGGATCACCAAGAGACCCAGTACTTC
CDR3 protein: CSAKDHQETQYF

D gene: NA
J gene: TRBJ1-6
V gene: TRBV27
clone size: few
CDR3 DNA: TGTGCCAGCAGTAATGTCGATTCACCCCTCCACTTT
CDR3 protein: CASSNVDSPLHF

D gene: TRBD1
J gene: TRBJ2-4
V gene: TRBV5-1
clone size: few
CDR3 DNA: TGCGCCAGCAGCTTGTACGGGACAGGTGCGGCAAACATTCAGTACTTC
CDR3 protein: CASSLYGTGAANIQYF

D gene: TRBD1
J gene: TRBJ2-3
V gene: TRBV7-2
clone size: many
CDR3 DNA: TGTGCCAGCAGCTTGGGACAGGGTAAAGATACGCAGTATTTT
CDR3 protein: CASSLGQGKDTQYF

D gene: TRBD1
J gene: TRBJ2-5
V gene: TRBV7-2
clone size: once
CDR3 DNA: TGTGCCAGCAGCATTAATACAGGGGGCGTAGGTCCGTACTTC
CDR3 protein: CASSINTGGVGPYF

D gene: NA
J gene: TRBJ2-7
V gene: TRBV10-2
clone size: many
CDR3 DNA: TGCGCCAGCAGTGAGCTGCCTATATCCTACGAGCAGTACTTC
CDR3 protein: CASSELPISYEQYF

D gene: NA
J gene: TRBJ2-2
V gene: TRBV24-1
clone size: few
CDR3 DNA: TGTGCCACCAGTGATCCGGGGACACCGAACACCGGGGAGCTGTTTTTT
CDR3 protein: CATSDPGTPNTGELFF

D gene: NA
J gene: TRBJ2-3
V gene: TRBV5-1
clone size: few
CDR3 DNA: TGCGCCAGCTCAAAAGGCCAGGAGTTGGCGGATACGCAGTATTTT
CDR3 protein: CASSKGQELADTQYF

D gene: TRBD2
J gene: TRBJ2-3
V gene: TRBV29-1
clone size: NA
CDR3 DNA: TGCAGCGTTGAGAAGCGGGGGCCAGATACGCAGTATTTT
CDR3 protein: CSVEKRGPDTQYF

D gene: TRBD1
J gene: TRBJ2-4
V gene: TRBV29-1
clone size: NA
CDR3 DNA: TGCAGCGTCGCGACGACAGGGGAATGGGGCAAAAACATTCAGTACTTC
CDR3 protein: CSVATTGEWGKNIQYF

D gene: NA
J gene: TRBJ2-5
V gene: TRBV4-3
clone size: few
CDR3 DNA: TGCGCCAGCAGCCCGCCATCCAGGGAGTACCAAGAGACCCAGTACTTC
CDR3 protein: CASSPPSREYQETQYF

D gene: TRBD1
J gene: TRBJ2-5
V gene: TRBV10-3
clone size: few
CDR3 DNA: TGTGCCATCAGTGATTGGGGACAGACTTCCCAAGAGACCCAGTACTTC
CDR3 protein: CAISDWGQTSQETQYF

D gene: NA
J gene: TRBJ2-5
V gene: TRBV25-1
clone size: NA
CDR3 DNA: TGTGCCAGCAGTGAATTCCCTGAGACCCAGTACTTC
CDR3 protein: CASSEFPETQYF

D gene: NA
J gene: TRBJ1-4
V gene: TRBV12-3/TRBV12-4
clone size: few
CDR3 DNA: TGTGCCAGCAGTCCCCCGGGACACGGGGGTGAAAAACTGTTTTTT
CDR3 protein: CASSPPGHGGEKLFF

D gene: TRBD1
J gene: TRBJ2-1
V gene: TRBV19
clone size: NA
CDR3 DNA: TGTGCCAGTAGTATTCTTCCGGGACAGTCCTCCTACAATGAGCAGTTCTTC
CDR3 protein: CASSILPGQSSYNEQFF

D gene: TRBD2
J gene: TRBJ2-7
V gene: TRBV12-3/TRBV12-4
clone size: few
CDR3 DNA: TGTGCCAGCAGTTCCCGGTCTAGCGGGAGAGAGGAGCAGTACTTC
CDR3 protein: CASSSRSSGREEQYF

D gene: NA
J gene: TRBJ1-6
V gene: TRBV5-1
clone size: NA
CDR3 DNA: TGCGCCAGCAGCTTGGGGGACTTTAGCTCCTATAATTCACCCCTCCACTTT
CDR3 protein: CASSLGDFSSYNSPLHF

D gene: NA
J gene: TRBJ1-2
V gene: TRBV11-1
clone size: few
CDR3 DNA: TGTGCCAGCAGCCCTAGTACTCAACTGCAGGGTTTAGTAGGCTATGGCTACACCTTC
CDR3 protein: CASSPSTQLQGLVGYGYTF

D gene: TRBD1
J gene: TRBJ2-5
V gene: TRBV11-2
clone size: NA
CDR3 DNA: TGTGCCAGCAGCTTAGCCCACAGGGGAGAGACCCAGTACTTC
CDR3 protein: CASSLAHRGETQYF

D gene: TRBD2
J gene: TRBJ2-1
V gene: TRBV4-3
clone size: NA
CDR3 DNA: TGCGCCAGCAGCCAAGATCGTTCGGGGGGGCTATTCAATGAGCAGTTCTTC
CDR3 protein: CASSQDRSGGLFNEQFF

D gene: TRBD1
J gene: TRBJ2-3
V gene: TRBV12-3/TRBV12-4
clone size: few
CDR3 DNA: TGTGCCAGCAATTCGTGGGACAGTCTCACAGATACGCAGTATTTT
CDR3 protein: CASNSWDSLTDTQYF

D gene: NA
J gene: TRBJ1-3
V gene: TRBV20-1
clone size: few
CDR3 DNA: TGCAGTGCTTTCCAGGGTTCTGGAAACACCATATATTTT
CDR3 protein: CSAFQGSGNTIYF

D gene: NA
J gene: TRBJ2-5
V gene: TRBV7-9
clone size: NA
CDR3 DNA: TGTGCCAGCAGCTTAGCTTCGTACCAAGAGACCCAGTACTTC
CDR3 protein: CASSLASYQETQYF

D gene: NA
J gene: TRBJ2-3
V gene: TRBV4-2
clone size: NA
CDR3 DNA: TGTGCCAGCAGCCAAGGGGGGCTAGCTAGCACAGATACGCAGTATTTT
CDR3 protein: CASSQGGLASTDTQYF

D gene: NA
J gene: TRBJ1-1
V gene: TRBV12-3/TRBV12-4
clone size: NA
CDR3 DNA: TGTGCCAGCAGTTTGGCGGGACTCACTGAAGCTTTCTTT
CDR3 protein: CASSLAGLTEAFF

D gene: NA
J gene: TRBJ1-2
V gene: TRBV28
clone size: many
CDR3 DNA: TGCGCCAGCAGCCCAGGGACCTATGGCTACACCTTC
CDR3 protein: CASSPGTYGYTF

D gene: TRBD1
J gene: TRBJ2-7
V gene: TRBV28
clone size: few
CDR3 DNA: TGTGCCAGCAGCCTACTCACAGGGGCAAGTTCCTACGAGCAGTACTTC
CDR3 protein: CASSLLTGASSYEQYF

D gene: TRBD1
J gene: TRBJ2-7
V gene: TRBV5-1
clone size: few
CDR3 DNA: TGCGCCAGCAGCTTGGAGGCCTCTACGGGACAGAGACTCTACGAGCAGTACTTC
CDR3 protein: CASSLEASTGQRLYEQYF

D gene: TRBD2
J gene: TRBJ2-1
V gene: TRBV20-1
clone size: NA
CDR3 DNA: TGCAGTGCTAGAGTTGGAGCGGGGGGGGCCTACAATGAGCAGTTCTTC
CDR3 protein: CSARVGAGGAYNEQFF

D gene: NA
J gene: TRBJ2-7
V gene: TRBV28
clone size: NA
CDR3 DNA: TGTGCCAGCACCTTTGGGGCCCCCTACTACGAGCAGTACTTC
CDR3 protein: CASTFGAPYYEQYF

D gene: NA
J gene: TRBJ1-5
V gene: TRBV7-9
clone size: NA
CDR3 DNA: TGTGCCAGCAGCGTGCAAAGCAACCAGCCCCAGCATTTT
CDR3 protein: CASSVQSNQPQHF